This T cell receptor beta chain appears in the sequencing data of a study of shared clonotypes between healthy human individuals. In the naive CD8 group, cells lacked CD45RO and were positively selected for CCR7, so terminally differentiated effector memory CD45RA+ cells were left out. Assay: immunoSEQ multiplex PCR; the TCRdb copy retains only in-frame clones and omits some. Of millions of clones listed, approximately 94% were seen once; the top ten hold over 1.5%. Study outcomes and limitations: Despite large depth, rarefaction showed incomplete sorted-subset sequencing.

As to this clone: What it binds is not known.

The CDR3 consists of 13 residues. CDR1 LGHNA and CDR2 YNFKEQ come from the germline V gene. V was clipped by 2 bases and J by 1 base, with 3 bases between them. The receptor comes from a man aged 18 to 30 in good health. Some clones in this sample may be carry-over from other donors' samples. The V and J genes are TRBV4-2 and TRBJ2-1; D is unclear. Material for sequencing was naive CD8+ T cells from PBMCs. DNA for the CDR3: TGTGCCAGCAGCCAACGATCCTACAATGAGCAGTTCTTC. Its protein is CASSQRSYNEQFF.